The 22 T cell receptor beta chains listed next were all sequenced from one sample in a study of shared clonotypes between healthy human individuals. The assay was immunoSEQ multiplex PCR, and TCRdb's table has in-frame clones only and misses some. The sample lists a few million clones; over 85% were seen once. Material for sequencing was naive CD4+ T cells from PBMCs. Documented subset: CD45RA+ positively selected. These receptor sequences come from a man younger than 30 in good health. Some clones in this sample may be carry-over from other donors' samples.

V and J are TRBV11-1 and TRBJ2-1; 8 bases map to TRBD1. Germline V gene data show CDR1 as SGHAT and CDR2 as FQDESV (reference sequence). V was pared by 4 bases and J by 1 base, with 12 bases of the junction left unmatched. CDR3 length equals 18 residues. In DNA, the CDR3 is TGTGCCAGCAGCTCTATACAGGGGGTCAAGGTTTCCTACAATGAGCAGTTCTTC. Translated: CASSSIQGVKVSYNEQFF.

This rearrangement joins TRBV14 to TRBJ2-7; TRBD2 might be the D (7 bases). Looked up from germline, CDR1 is SGHDN and CDR2 is FVKESK. The CDR3 is 15 amino acids. V was clipped by 3 bases and J by 3 bases, with 15 bases between them. The CDR3 sequence: CASSQGGAIFYEQYF. DNA of the CDR3: TGTGCCAGCAGCCAGGGGGGGGCCATCTTCTACGAGCAGTACTTC.

This chain connects TRBV9 to TRBJ1-1, with D possibly TRBD1 on 5 matching bases. Germline V gene sequence: CDR1 SGDLS, CDR2 YYNGEE. This CDR3 is built from 15 residues. V lost 0 bases and J lost 5, with 14 bases in between. CDR3 DNA sequence: TGTGCCAGCAGCGTAGACGAGGGATCAGGGACTGAAGCTTTCTTT. Protein sequence: CASSVDEGSGTEAFF.

The chain is built from TRBV7-2 and TRBJ2-1; 10 positions match TRBD2. Unmatched junction bases numbered 7, after V lost 5 bases and J lost 3 bases. Germline V gene sequence: CDR1 SGHTA, CDR2 FQGNSA. This CDR3 contains 16 residues. As DNA, the CDR3 is TGTGCCAGCAGCGCCTCCGGGACTAGCGACTACAATGAGCAGTTCTTC. Translated: CASSASGTSDYNEQFF.

The chain is built from TRBV5-6 and TRBJ1-1, with D hard to call. The CDR3 is made up of 14 amino acids. Germline CDR1 SGHDT, CDR2 YYEEEE. V lost 4 bases, J lost 5 bases, and 15 bases lay in between. CDR3 bases: TGTGCCAGCAGCATCGGACCCCCACTTACTGAAGCTTTCTTT. Its protein product is CASSIGPPLTEAFF.

The V call is TRBV7-3, the J call TRBJ2-1; tentatively, D is TRBD2 (6 bases). Germline V gene lookup returns CDR1 SGHTA and CDR2 FQGTGA. V was pared by 6 bases and J by 8 bases, with 17 bases between. This CDR3 is built from 14 residues. The CDR3 coding sequence is TGTGCCAGCAGTGGCGGGACCCGCTGGGATGAGCAGTTCTTC. It yields the protein CASSGGTRWDEQFF.

The chain has TRBV4-1 and TRBJ2-7; a possible D gene is TRBD2 (5 bases). Germline lookup yields CDR1 MGHRA and CDR2 YSYEKL. The ends were cut back, 1 base at V and 7 bases at J, with 17 bases in the middle. The CDR3 has 15 residues. CDR3 loop: CASSQVSEERREQYF. The CDR3 DNA reads as TGCGCCAGCAGCCAAGTTTCGGAGGAGCGCAGAGAGCAGTACTTC.

The rearrangement links TRBV27 to TRBJ2-5; possible D gene TRBD1, 5 bases. CDR1 MNHEY and CDR2 SMNVEV come from the germline V gene (reference sequence). The CDR3 covers 15 residues. V was cut by 6 bases and J by 5 bases, with 19 bases left in between. The CDR3 loop reads CASSRWLGEGETQYF. CDR3 DNA: TGTGCCAGCAGCCGTTGGCTAGGGGAAGGGGAGACCCAGTACTTC.

V usage is TRBV28 and J usage is TRBJ1-5, with 8 bases fitting TRBD1. The germline gives CDR1 MDHEN, CDR2 SYDVKM. After removal of 6 bases from V and 3 bases from J, the junction contained 4 bases not matched to a gene. This CDR3 is 14 amino acids long. The chain's CDR3 is CASRQTGDNQPQHF. The CDR3 coding sequence is TGTGCCAGCAGACAGACAGGGGACAATCAGCCCCAGCATTTT.

This chain joins TRBV19 and TRBJ1-5, with D maybe TRBD1 (5 bases). The ends were cut back, 6 bases at V and 6 bases at J, with 15 bases in the middle. The CDR3 sequence is 14 residues long. CDR1 and CDR2 from the germline V gene are LNHDA and SQIVND (reference sequence). The CDR3 protein is CASRGTGRTQPQHF. The CDR3 region has the DNA TGTGCCAGTAGAGGGACGGGACGGACTCAGCCCCAGCATTTT.

This clone was seen only once. V is TRBV10-3 and J is TRBJ1-1; D possibly corresponds to TRBD1 (5 bases). Germline CDR1 and CDR2: ENHRY and SYGVKD. CDR3 size: 15 residues. V was shortened by 0 bases and J by 6 bases, with 14 bases between the two germline ends. DNA for the CDR3: TGTGCCATCAGTGAGTCCGAGGGGCGGGTCGCTGAAGCTTTCTTT. Amino acid sequence: CAISESEGRVAEAFF.

The genes are TRBV28 and TRBJ2-5; perhaps TRBD1 as D (6 bases). The V gene lost 6 bases and the J gene lost 1 base, with 12 bases spanning the gap. This CDR3 comprises 14 residues. Germline V gives CDR1 MDHEN, CDR2 SYDVKM. Here the CDR3 reads CASSARGGQETQYF. Written as DNA, the CDR3 is TGTGCCAGCAGCGCCCGAGGGGGCCAAGAGACCCAGTACTTC. Combining the CDR3 with reference TRBV28 and TRBJ2-5 gives the whole variable domain DVKVTQSSRYLVKRTGEKVFLECVQDMDHENMFWYRQDPGLGLRLIYFSYDVKMKEKGDIPEGYSVSREKKERFSLILESASTNQTSMYLCASSARGGQETQYFGPGTRLLVL.

The table lists this clone with a few counts. The chain recombines TRBV6-1 with TRBJ1-4, with D tentatively TRBD1 (5 bases). CDR3 length: 11 amino acids. Per the germline V gene, CDR1 is MNHNS and CDR2 is SASEGT. The V and J ends lost 7 bases and 11 bases respectively, with 11 bases between them. The CDR3 DNA sequence: TGTGCCAGCACAGGGAGTCACAAACTGTTTTTT. This translates into CASTGSHKLFF.

The rearrangement joins TRBV28 to TRBJ2-5, with 12 bases aligning to TRBD1. The germline gives CDR1 MDHEN, CDR2 SYDVKM. J was trimmed by 3 bases and V by 5 bases; bases with no gene match: 7. The CDR3 runs 16 residues. The DNA for the CDR3 is TGTGCCAGCAGTGCCCGGGACAGGGGGCAAGAAGAGACCCAGTACTTC. Its protein is CASSARDRGQEETQYF.

The rearrangement links TRBV2 to TRBJ1-2; a possible D gene is TRBD1 (5 bases). The germline V and J ends were trimmed by 8 bases and 6 bases, with 19 bases remaining between them. This CDR3 comprises 14 residues. Per the germline V gene, CDR1 is SNHLY and CDR2 is FYNNEI. The CDR3 DNA reads as TGTGCCAGCGGGAGGAACAGACAGACCGATGGCTACACCTTC. It specifies CASGRNRQTDGYTF.

The chain is built from TRBV30 and TRBJ2-5; D assignment may be TRBD1 or TRBD2 (5 bases each). CDR1 and CDR2 from the germline V gene are GTSNPN and SVGIG (reference sequence). The length of the CDR3 is 14 residues. V shed 8 bases and J shed 0 bases, with 16 bases lying between them. The CDR3 region has the DNA TGTGCCCTCGGAAGGGGTAGCGACCAAGAGACCCAGTACTTC. As protein: CALGRGSDQETQYF.

The chain recombines TRBV5-1 with TRBJ1-6; TRBD1 is a possible D gene (6 bases). The germline V gene has CDR1 SGHRS and CDR2 YFSETQ. Trimming removed 0 bases from V and 10 bases from J, with 17 bases in between. The CDR3 contains 16 residues. The CDR3 DNA reads as TGCGCCAGCAGCTTGGGAGTTGTCAGGGGAGAATCACCCCTCCACTTT. It specifies CASSLGVVRGESPLHF.

The chain couples TRBV5-1 to TRBJ2-1, with 9 bases lining up with TRBD2. The V gene's germline CDR1 is SGHRS and CDR2 YFSETQ. The CDR3 consists of 19 residues. Trimming cost V 0 bases and J 9 bases; bases outside gene matches: 19. The CDR3 DNA follows: TGCGCCAGCAGCTTGGCCAGAGCGGCTAGCGGGAAGGCAACAGGTGAGCAGTTCTTC. As protein: CASSLARAASGKATGEQFF.

The V gene is TRBV7-9, the J gene TRBJ2-7, with 8 bases identical to TRBD1. There are 14 residues in the CDR3. Looked up from germline, CDR1 is SEHNR and CDR2 is FQNEAQ (reference sequence). Losses at the gene ends were 6 bases for V and 3 bases for J; bases not matched to a gene: 7. The CDR3 loop reads CASRPSGTGYEQYF. As DNA, the CDR3 is TGTGCCAGCAGGCCAAGTGGGACAGGCTACGAGCAGTACTTC.

The count of this clone is one. The chain employs TRBV2 and TRBJ2-1; 7 bases line up with TRBD2. Per germline, CDR1 SNHLY and CDR2 FYNNEI. The J segment lost 2 bases and the V segment lost 7 bases, leaving 5 bases of the junction unmatched. The CDR3 covers 14 residues. The CDR3 nucleotides are TGTGCCAGCACCCGCACTAGCGCCTACAATGAGCAGTTCTTC. Translating gives CASTRTSAYNEQFF.

The chain couples TRBV10-1 to TRBJ2-7, with a weak D call TRBD1 (5 bases). V was trimmed by 8 bases and J by 2 bases, leaving 22 bases between them. The germline V gene encodes CDR1 WNHNN and CDR2 SYGVQD (reference sequence). CDR3 length: 16 residues. The CDR3 region has the DNA TGCGCCAGCGGAAGATTGTTCCAGACAGTAACCTACGAGCAGTACTTC. It yields the protein CASGRLFQTVTYEQYF.

The V call is TRBV2, the J call TRBJ2-6; D is unclear. CDR1 is SNHLY, CDR2 FYNNEI, per germline. The V end was cut by 2 bases, the J end by 0 bases, with 11 bases between. The CDR3 is 17 residues long. CDR3 residues: CASSERQLRSGANVLTF. CDR3 DNA sequence: TGTGCCAGCAGTGAAAGGCAGCTTCGCTCTGGGGCCAACGTCCTGACTTTC.